This passage covers 25 T cell receptor beta chains from one sample sequenced in a study of cytomegalovirus exposure and HLA in healthy donors (dated by TCRdb to 2017 to 2019). Library creation used the immunoSEQ multiplex PCR assay. For the multiplex PCR, a mixture combining 60 forward primers for TCR Vbeta segments and 13 reverse primers for TCR Jbeta segments was used. TCRdb re-hosts the immuneACCESS table, in-frame sequences only. Its copies lack some clones; in the studies checked, an unresolved V gene accounts for under half of them, and the cause for the rest is not known. This sample holds approximately 70,000 clones; about 67% were observed only once. The ten largest clones represent 7.5% to 8% of the sample. Sequencing was done on a sample of PBMCs. The receptor set was obtained from a man between 35 and 55 years old in good health and CMV-seropositive.

This clone ranks as medium-sized. The J gene is TRBJ1-2, the V gene TRBV30; 8 positions match TRBD1. The V segment lost 0 bases and the J segment 4 bases; nucleotides outside the gene matches: 4. This CDR3 contains 14 residues. Germline V gene lookup returns CDR1 GTSNPN and CDR2 SVGIG (reference sequence). CDR3 in amino acids: CAWSVGGTGYGYTF. In DNA form, the CDR3 reads TGTGCCTGGAGTGTTGGCGGGACAGGCTATGGCTACACCTTC.

The rearrangement uses TRBV15 and TRBJ1-5; D gene unclear. Between the trimmed V and J ends, which lost 4 bases and 4 bases, there was a span of 17 bases. Germline V gene data show CDR1 as LNHNV and CDR2 as YYDKDF (reference sequence). The CDR3 totals 16 residues. CDR3 coding DNA: TGTGCCACCAGCACCCGGGCCCGGGGAGGGAATCAGCCCCAGCATTTT. This sequence encodes CATSTRARGGNQPQHF.

The CDR3 reads CASSASTGMQAEAFF. The CDR3 DNA sequence: TGCGCCAGCAGCGCATCGACAGGGATGCAGGCTGAAGCTTTCTTT. The chain is built from TRBV5-1 and TRBJ1-1, with 7 nucleotides matching TRBD1. The CDR3 consists of 15 residues. The trim removed 4 bases at V and 6 bases at J, leaving 12 bases unmatched. Germline V gene lookup returns CDR1 SGHRS and CDR2 YFSETQ.

This clone was counted between two and nine times. This chain uses TRBV7-3 with TRBJ2-1; D might be TRBD1 (6 bases). CDR1 SGHTA and CDR2 FQGTGA come from the germline V gene. V was pared by 2 bases and J by 4 bases, with 9 bases between. The CDR3 consists of 14 residues. The CDR3 spells CASSLGGQYNEQFF. CDR3 DNA sequence: TGTGCCAGCAGCTTAGGCGGACAGTACAATGAGCAGTTCTTC.

The chain joins TRBV7-9 to TRBJ1-2; TRBD1 might be the D (5 bases). Germline V lookup: CDR1 SEHNR, CDR2 FQNEAQ (reference sequence). The CDR3 consists of 12 residues. This CDR3 is CAPGWAGYGYTF. For the CDR3, the DNA is TGTGCACCCGGTTGGGCAGGGTATGGCTACACCTTC.

This clone has just one count. The V gene is TRBV4-2, the J gene TRBJ2-7, with D perhaps matching TRBD2 (6 bases). The CDR3 spans 13 residues. Looked up from germline, CDR1 is LGHNA and CDR2 is YNFKEQ. Trimming cost V 2 bases and J 9 bases, with 14 bases left between them. The CDR3 region has the DNA TGTGCCAGCAGCCAACAATCCCAGGGACTGCAGTACTTC. Translating gives CASSQQSQGLQYF.

The rearrangement joins TRBV11-2 to TRBJ1-2, with 7 nucleotides matching TRBD1. J gave up 7 bases and V 1 base, and 3 bases lay outside the gene matches. Germline V CDR1 and CDR2: SGHAT, FQNNGV. This CDR3 has 13 amino acids. Here the CDR3 DNA reads TGTGCCAGCAGCTTAGTTAGGGGGCTTGGCTACACCTTC. Translation: CASSLVRGLGYTF.

The V gene is TRBV28, the J gene TRBJ1-1, with a possible D match to TRBD1 (6 bases). This CDR3 region has 16 residues. Per germline, CDR1 MDHEN and CDR2 SYDVKM. The V end was cut by 1 base, the J end by 4 bases, with 16 bases between. The CDR3 sequence: CASSLLGGVGVTEAFF. The CDR3 region has the DNA TGTGCCAGCAGTTTATTAGGGGGGGTTGGGGTCACTGAAGCTTTCTTT.

This clone was observed once. Here the CDR3 reads CASSQGRSGGGYTF. CDR3 in DNA: TGTGCCAGCAGCCAAGGCCGTTCCGGCGGTGGCTACACCTTC. The chain joins TRBV4-2 to TRBJ1-2; D ambiguous. Between the trimmed V and J ends, which lost 1 base and 7 bases, there was a span of 13 bases. Germline loops: CDR1 LGHNA, CDR2 YNFKEQ. The CDR3 runs 14 residues.

The V and J genes are TRBV7-9 and TRBJ2-1, with 12 bases matching TRBD2. Losses at the gene ends were 4 bases for V and 7 bases for J; bases not matched to a gene: 8. CDR1 and CDR2 (germline): SEHNR, FQNEAQ (reference sequence). There are 16 residues in the CDR3. The CDR3 region has the DNA TGTGCCAGCAGCTCCCTAGCGGGAGGGCGGAGGAATGAGCAGTTCTTC. This sequence encodes CASSSLAGGRRNEQFF.

This clone showed up just once. The chain uses TRBV4-1 and TRBJ1-1, with a possible D match to TRBD1 (5 bases). Trimming took 0 bases from V and 5 from J, leaving 16 bases between them. The CDR3 sequence is 16 residues long. In germline, CDR1 is MGHRA, CDR2 YSYEKL. The CDR3 DNA follows: TGCGCCAGCAGCCAAGATGGGGGGGGGTATGTAACTGAAGCTTTCTTT. This gives the protein CASSQDGGGYVTEAFF.

This chain connects TRBV6-6 to TRBJ2-1, with 7 bases aligning to TRBD1. The V and J ends lost 5 bases and 7 bases, in that order; junction bases with no gene match: 2. CDR3 length equals 12 residues. Germline CDR1 reads MNHNY; CDR2 reads SVGAGI (reference sequence). CDR3 coding DNA: TGTGCCAGCAGTGACAGGGTAAATGAGCAGTTCTTC. This gives the protein CASSDRVNEQFF.

The V gene is TRBV4-1, the J gene TRBJ1-5; D is ambiguous. CDR1 and CDR2 (germline): MGHRA, YSYEKL. V gave up 1 base and J gave up 3 bases, with 10 bases separating them. The CDR3 consists of 15 residues. The CDR3 nucleotides are TGCGCCAGCAGCCAAGGTAACATTAACAATCAGCCCCAGCATTTT. Protein sequence: CASSQGNINNQPQHF.

The chain carries TRBV20-1 and TRBJ2-7; D gene ambiguous. Germline V CDR1 and CDR2: DFQATT, SNEGSKA (reference sequence). CDR3 length equals 11 residues. The V gene lost 6 bases and the J gene lost 5 bases, with 11 bases spanning the gap. Here the CDR3 reads CSARLINEQYF. DNA for the CDR3: TGCAGTGCGCGTCTCATCAACGAGCAGTACTTC.

The chain couples TRBV7-8 to TRBJ2-1; the match to TRBD1 covers 7 bases. Germline values: CDR1 SGHVS, CDR2 FQNEAQ. V dropped 5 bases and J dropped 15; count of bases not matched to a gene: 13. This CDR3 region has 13 residues. The CDR3 sequence is CASSQPTGATRFF. In nucleotides, the CDR3 is TGTGCCAGCAGCCAACCTACAGGGGCTACCCGGTTCTTC.

V and J are TRBV6-6 and TRBJ1-4, with D perhaps matching TRBD1 (5 bases). The V gene's germline CDR1 is MNHNY and CDR2 SVGAGI (reference sequence). V was cut by 2 bases and J by 7 bases, with 17 bases left in between. The CDR3 is made up of 16 amino acids. The CDR3 loop reads CASSYPTTMGREKLFF. As DNA, the CDR3 is TGTGCCAGCAGTTACCCCACAACTATGGGGCGTGAAAAACTGTTTTTT.

The chain carries TRBV30 and TRBJ2-5, with 9 bases matching TRBD1. The J call is doubtful: the DNA matches TRBJ2-7 better. In germline, CDR1 is GTSNPN, CDR2 SVGIG (reference sequence). This CDR3 has 15 amino acids. The CDR3 DNA follows: TGTGCCTGGAGAAAACAGGGGGCGGGGGCCTACGAGCAGTACTTC. Protein sequence: CAWRKQGAGAYEQYF.

As to this clone: A read error may produce the germline difference seen at one junction end. The chain employs TRBV5-1 and TRBJ2-5; D perhaps matches TRBD1 (5 bases). The CDR3 length is 14 residues. The germline V gene encodes CDR1 SGHRS and CDR2 YFSETQ. This chain's CDR3 is CASSSQVGEETQYF. The CDR3 nucleotides read TGTGCCAGCAGCTCCCAGGTAGGGGAAGAGACCCAGTACTTC. The whole variable domain, remainder taken from reference TRBV5-1 and TRBJ2-5, is KAGVTQTPRYLIKTRGQQVTLSCSPISGHRSVSWYQQTPGQGLQFLFEYFSETQRNKGNFPGRFSGRQFSNSRSEMNVSTLELGDSALYLCASSSQVGEETQYFGPGTRLLVL.

This clone has ten or more counts. The chain carries TRBV5-1 and TRBJ1-2, with D maybe TRBD1 (5 bases). The V gene's germline CDR1 is SGHRS and CDR2 YFSETQ. The V gene lost 4 bases and the J gene lost 6 bases, with 10 bases spanning the gap. The CDR3 has 12 amino acids. DNA for the CDR3: TGCGCCAGCAGCATAGACAGCCATGGCTACACCTTC. Translation: CASSIDSHGYTF.

This clone was recorded only once. J is TRBJ1-5 and V is TRBV4-1; maybe TRBD1 (5 bases). Germline V gives CDR1 MGHRA, CDR2 YSYEKL. V was trimmed by 0 bases and J by 7 bases, leaving 7 bases between them. The CDR3 has 13 amino acids. The CDR3 sequence: CASSQDQGQPQHF. The DNA for the CDR3 is TGCGCCAGCAGCCAAGATCAGGGACAGCCCCAGCATTTT.

This clone is judged medium-sized (0.01 to 0.1%). The chain is built from TRBV4-3 and TRBJ1-1, with 10 bases lining up with TRBD1. CDR1 LGHNA and CDR2 YSLEER come from the germline V gene. There are 15 residues in the CDR3. The V segment lost 2 bases and the J segment 5 bases; nucleotides outside the gene matches: 5. The DNA of the CDR3 is TGCGCCAGCAGCCAATCCGGGACAGGGGTTACTGAAGCTTTCTTT. It is translated as CASSQSGTGVTEAFF.

V gene TRBV5-4 combines with J gene TRBJ2-5; 8 bases line up with TRBD2. Germline V gene lookup returns CDR1 SGHNT and CDR2 YYREEE (reference sequence). J was trimmed by 5 bases and V by 2 bases; bases with no gene match: 8. CDR3 size: 15 residues. The CDR3 loop reads CASSLAGAGEETQYF. CDR3 in DNA: TGTGCCAGCAGCTTAGCGGGAGCAGGAGAGGAGACCCAGTACTTC.

This chain joins TRBV6-1 and TRBJ2-7, with TRBD1 identical over 8 bases. Germline loops: CDR1 MNHNS, CDR2 SASEGT. With 6 bases clipped from V and 5 bases from J, the junction kept 6 bases outside the gene matches. The CDR3 is 13 residues long. This chain's CDR3 is CASRHGQGHEQYF. The DNA of the CDR3 is TGTGCCAGCAGGCACGGACAGGGCCACGAGCAGTACTTC.

This clone was seen once. The chain has TRBV5-5 and TRBJ1-1; D is unresolved. This CDR3 contains 11 residues. V lost 4 bases, J lost 6 bases, and 7 bases lay in between. CDR1 is SGHKS and CDR2 is YYEKEE in the germline V gene (reference sequence). The CDR3, as DNA: TGTGCCAGCAGCCTCCTTTCTGAAGCTTTCTTT. Encoded protein: CASSLLSEAFF. The variable domain in full, completed from reference TRBV5-5 and TRBJ1-1, reads DAGVTQSPTHLIKTRGQQVTLRCSPISGHKSVSWYQQVLGQGPQFIFQYYEKEERGRGNFPDRFSARQFPNYSSELNVNALLLGDSALYLCASSLLSEAFFGQGTRLTVV.

The table lists this clone with a few counts. The chain has TRBV6-5 and TRBJ2-1; D remains ambiguous. V gave up 0 bases and J gave up 4 bases, with 7 bases separating them. Germline assignment: CDR1 MNHEY and CDR2 SVGAGI. The CDR3 totals 14 residues. For the CDR3, the DNA is TGTGCCAGCAGTTACTCCCCGACTTACAATGAGCAGTTCTTC. Amino acids: CASSYSPTYNEQFF.